This entry features one T cell receptor beta chain sequence. This entry belongs to a study of blood T cell repertoires in COVID-19. V lost 2 bases and J lost 4; bases outside the gene matches: 4. Germline assignment: CDR1 KGHDR and CDR2 SFDVKD. The CDR3 is 16 amino acids. Repertoires were generated with immunoSEQ multiplex PCR, while TCRdb's copy carries only in-frame clones and drops some. The sample consists of 130,000 to 150,000 clones, around 81% of them appearing once. The chain has TRBV24-1 and TRBJ2-1; TRBD2 matches 10 bases. This clonotype was obtained from a woman in her thirties or forties with active or convalescent COVID-19. Material: peripheral blood. CDR3 region: CATSDYSGGVYNEQFF. The CDR3 DNA is TGTGCCACCAGTGATTACAGCGGGGGGGTTTACAATGAGCAGTTCTTC.